The 27 T cell receptor beta chains given below trace back to one sample, sequenced in a study of T cells after yellow fever vaccination (dated by TCRdb to the late 2010s). This specimen's treatment or condition label, interpreted: live attenuated yellow fever vaccine strain. The library was made by 5' RACE. Sequencing took place on an Illumina HiSeq 2500. Using fastp trimming at Q25 and MiXCR clonotype assembly, TCRdb reanalyzed the public sequencing data and kept in-frame beta chains. CDR3 protein sequences are deduplicated, and each keeps its most common genes and DNA. Here the sample has tens of thousands of distinct CDR3 sequences; about an eighth occur a single time. The ten largest clones add up to roughly 24% of the sample. The sequenced sample was CD8+ T cells not binding an NS4B(214-222) dextramer, sorted from PBMCs, obtained approximately 22 days after the first yellow fever vaccination. Taken with the paper, the label for cell subset or site translates to: NS4B epitope dextramer-negative CD8 T cells. The receptors were sampled from a man in his late teens or twenties who received the YFV17D yellow fever vaccine.

The CDR3 is CASSPLQGAIPYEQYF. The CDR3 DNA reads as TGCGCCAGCAGCCCGCTCCAGGGGGCTATCCCCTACGAGCAGTACTTC. The chain is built from TRBV4-1 and TRBJ2-7, with 8 positions matching TRBD1. CDR1 MGHRA and CDR2 YSYEKL come from the germline V gene. The CDR3 loop spans 16 amino acids. V shed 4 bases and J 2 bases; nucleotides not matched to a gene: 10.

V and J are TRBV6-1 and TRBJ1-2, with D unclear. Germline V gene lookup returns CDR1 MNHNS and CDR2 SASEGT. The V gene lost 1 base and the J gene lost 4 bases, with 10 bases spanning the gap. CDR3 length equals 14 residues. The CDR3 loop is CASSEGRQPYGYTF. CDR3 DNA sequence: TGTGCCAGCAGTGAAGGGCGGCAGCCCTATGGCTACACCTTC.

The rearrangement uses TRBV6-5 and TRBJ2-7; perhaps D is TRBD1 or TRBD2 (5 bases each). The germline V gene encodes CDR1 MNHEY and CDR2 SVGAGI. This CDR3 is built from 14 residues. Trimming took 1 base from V and 5 from J, leaving 12 bases between them. The CDR3 sequence: CASSYFRGRDEQYF. The CDR3 DNA reads TGTGCCAGCAGTTACTTTAGGGGACGGGACGAGCAGTACTTC.

As DNA, the CDR3 is TGTGCCAGCGGCCTGGGACAGGGAGGTCAGCCCCAGCATTTT. It translates to CASGLGQGGQPQHF. The chain combines TRBV6-1 with TRBJ1-5; TRBD1 matches 9 bases. The CDR3 has 14 amino acids. After removal of 8 bases from V and 6 bases from J, the junction contained 8 bases not matched to a gene. The germline CDR1 and CDR2 sequences are MNHNS and SASEGT.

This clonotype was counted between two and nine times. The V gene is TRBV7-9, the J gene TRBJ1-3; no clear D gene. The CDR3 extends over 14 amino acids. The ends were cut back, 6 bases at V and 0 bases at J, with 9 bases in the middle. Germline V gene sequence: CDR1 SEHNR, CDR2 FQNEAQ (reference sequence). CDR3 sequence reads: CASSFSFSGNTIYF. CDR3 in DNA: TGTGCCAGCAGTTTCAGCTTCTCTGGAAACACCATATATTTT.

The chain is built from TRBV9 and TRBJ2-3; TRBD2 might be the D (6 bases). V shed 0 bases and J shed 2 bases, with 16 bases lying between them. Germline-derived CDR1 and CDR2 are SGDLS and YYNGEE. This CDR3 has 17 residues. The DNA of the CDR3 is TGTGCCAGCAGCGTAGCATCGGGACTCAGCCCCACAGATACGCAGTATTTT. It translates to CASSVASGLSPTDTQYF.

The sample holds a few counts of this clonotype. The chain is built from TRBV7-9 and TRBJ2-5; TRBD1 agrees at 10 bases. The CDR3 spans 15 residues. Per germline, CDR1 SEHNR and CDR2 FQNEAQ (reference sequence). V gave up 5 bases and J gave up 4 bases; unmatched junction bases: 7. CDR3 bases: TGTGCCAGCAGCACCTCGGACAGGGGGTTAGAGACCCAGTACTTC. Residues: CASSTSDRGLETQYF.

The chain employs TRBV6-2 or TRBV6-3 and TRBJ2-2, with 10 bases lining up with TRBD1. V dropped 6 bases and J dropped 6; count of bases not matched to a gene: 10. The CDR3 sequence is 16 residues long. Germline V CDR1 and CDR2: MNHEY, SVGEGT. CDR3 residues: CASSSIRTGGPGELFF. The CDR3 region has the DNA TGTGCCAGCAGCTCTATTCGGACAGGGGGTCCCGGGGAGCTGTTTTTT.

This clonotype was recorded a few times. This rearrangement joins TRBV20-1 to TRBJ2-5; D gene unclear. V lost 3 bases, J lost 1 base, and 15 bases lay in between. CDR1 DFQATT and CDR2 SNEGSKA come from the germline V gene (reference sequence). The CDR3 has 15 amino acids. The CDR3 here is CSASVRDTIQETQYF. CDR3 in DNA: TGCAGTGCTAGCGTACGAGACACGATCCAAGAGACCCAGTACTTC.

This clonotype was seen more than once but under ten times. The genes are TRBV10-3 and TRBJ2-1, with 10 bases matching TRBD2. V trimming: 7 bases; J trimming: 10 bases; junction bases outside the gene matches: 13. Germline CDR1 reads ENHRY; CDR2 reads SYGVKD. CDR3 length: 15 amino acids. The CDR3 region is CAITASSGGAEEQFF. The CDR3 DNA follows: TGTGCCATCACCGCCTCCAGCGGGGGGGCCGAGGAGCAGTTCTTC.

The genes are TRBV20-1 and TRBJ2-1, with TRBD1 matching over 7 bases. The germline gives CDR1 DFQATT, CDR2 SNEGSKA (reference sequence). CDR3 length equals 11 residues. V was clipped by 5 bases and J by 11 bases; unmatched bases: 6. Here the CDR3 reads CSAGYRGKQFF. CDR3 nucleotides: TGCAGTGCTGGGTACAGGGGAAAGCAGTTCTTC.

Only a few counts were recorded for this clonotype. The rearrangement links TRBV7-9 to TRBJ2-7; D gene ambiguous. The length of the CDR3 is 14 residues. CDR1 and CDR2 (germline): SEHNR, FQNEAQ (reference sequence). The V end lost 3 bases, the J end lost 2 bases, and 11 bases lay between the germline ends. The CDR3: CASSFLFSTYEQYV. CDR3 nucleotides: TGTGCCAGCAGCTTTCTCTTCTCGACCTACGAGCAGTACGTC.

The chain links TRBV24-1 to TRBJ2-2; TRBD1 aligns across 7 bases. V shed 6 bases and J 2 bases; nucleotides not matched to a gene: 5. Germline V gives CDR1 KGHDR, CDR2 SFDVKD. CDR3 size: 15 residues. For the CDR3, the DNA is TGTGCCACCAGTAAGAGACAGGGCAACACCGGGGAGCTGTTTTTT. It encodes CATSKRQGNTGELFF.

The chain has TRBV4-3 and TRBJ2-1; TRBD1 is a possible D gene (5 bases). V gave up 0 bases and J gave up 4 bases, with 13 bases separating them. The CDR3 sequence is 16 residues long. CDR1 LGHNA and CDR2 YSLEER come from the germline V gene. The CDR3 sequence: CASSQEEGGHYNEQFF. CDR3 coding DNA: TGCGCCAGCAGCCAAGAGGAAGGCGGACATTACAATGAGCAGTTCTTC.

The chain joins TRBV5-1 to TRBJ2-1, with D possibly matching TRBD1 (5 bases). This CDR3 has 16 residues. Germline-derived CDR1 and CDR2 are SGHRS and YFSETQ. Trimming shortened V by 0 bases and J by 0 bases, and 10 bases separated the two germline ends. DNA for the CDR3: TGCGCCAGCAGCTTGGTGTACAGGAGCTCCTACAATGAGCAGTTCTTC. Encoded protein: CASSLVYRSSYNEQFF.

This clonotype has only a few counts. This chain connects TRBV12-5 to TRBJ1-2; 9 bases map to TRBD1. Per the germline V gene, CDR1 is LGHNT and CDR2 is FRNRAP. The CDR3 has 13 amino acids. J lost 8 bases, V lost 6 bases, and 7 bases had no gene match. The CDR3 loop is CASGSGTGWGYTF. The DNA of the CDR3 is TGTGCTAGTGGATCCGGGACAGGGTGGGGCTACACCTTC.

By frequency in the sample, this clonotype is large. V and J are TRBV12-3 or TRBV12-4 and TRBJ2-2; D call uncertain. The germline V and J ends were trimmed by 7 bases and 2 bases, with 17 bases remaining between them. This CDR3 region has 16 residues. For the CDR3, the DNA is TGTGCCAGCACACACCTTCGGAACATCAACACCGGGGAGCTGTTTTTT. Its translation is CASTHLRNINTGELFF.

This clonotype has just a few counts. V usage is TRBV28 and J usage is TRBJ2-1; 7 positions agree with TRBD2. The CDR3 runs to 14 residues. The trim removed 7 bases at V and 0 bases at J, leaving 3 bases unmatched. Germline loops: CDR1 MDHEN, CDR2 SYDVKM. The CDR3 DNA follows: TGTGCCAGCATGGGGGGGACCTCCTACAATGAGCAGTTCTTC. Residues: CASMGGTSYNEQFF. The whole variable domain, remainder taken from reference TRBV28 and TRBJ2-1, is DVKVTQSSRYLVKRTGEKVFLECVQDMDHENMFWYRQDPGLGLRLIYFSYDVKMKEKGDIPEGYSVSREKKERFSLILESASTNQTSMYLCASMGGTSYNEQFFGPGTRLTVL.

This clonotype was seen a few times. V gene TRBV30 combines with J gene TRBJ2-1; D gene unclear. This CDR3 is built from 11 residues. Looked up from germline, CDR1 is GTSNPN and CDR2 is SVGIG (reference sequence). Trimming stripped 5 bases from V and 6 bases from J, with 8 bases between. Written as DNA, the CDR3 is TGTGCCTGGGGGGTTTTCAATGAGCAGTTCTTC. This translates into CAWGVFNEQFF.

There are a few counts of this clonotype. The genes are TRBV24-1 and TRBJ2-2; perhaps TRBD1 as D (6 bases). The CDR3 spans 14 residues. Trimming removed 9 bases at V and 4 bases at J, with 14 bases between. Germline CDR1 and CDR2: KGHDR and SFDVKD. The CDR3 DNA follows: TGTGCCACCTCGACAGGACCCATCACCGGGGAGCTGTTTTTT. This sequence encodes CATSTGPITGELFF.

The J gene is TRBJ1-1, the V gene TRBV19; D ambiguous. The V end was cut by 5 bases, the J end by 1 base, with 8 bases between. The CDR3 runs 13 residues. Looked up from germline, CDR1 is LNHDA and CDR2 is SQIVND (reference sequence). Here the CDR3 DNA reads TGTGCCAGTAGTTGGGTGGCGAACACTGAAGCTTTCTTT. It translates to CASSWVANTEAFF.

In its sample, this clonotype was seen a few times. The V gene is TRBV12-3 or TRBV12-4, the J gene TRBJ1-1; D ambiguous. V gave up 3 bases and J gave up 9 bases, with 14 bases separating them. The CDR3 has 13 amino acids. The CDR3 region is CASSFAPDRKAFF. CDR3 DNA sequence: TGTGCCAGCAGTTTCGCCCCGGATCGGAAAGCTTTCTTT.

The chain uses TRBV15 and TRBJ2-3, with D perhaps matching TRBD2 (5 bases). From germline, CDR1 is LNHNV and CDR2 YYDKDF (reference sequence). There are 13 residues in the CDR3. V dropped 4 bases and J dropped 14 bases, with 19 bases sitting between them. CDR3 loop: CATSNGGSPAGYF. CDR3 DNA sequence: TGTGCCACCAGCAATGGTGGGTCTCCCGCGGGGTATTTT.

This chain links TRBV3-1 with TRBJ2-1, with D perhaps given as TRBD1 or TRBD2 (6 bases each). Germline V gene lookup returns CDR1 LGHDT and CDR2 YNNKEL (reference sequence). Trimming took 4 bases from V and 1 from J, leaving 20 bases between them. The length of the CDR3 is 18 residues. CDR3 sequence: CASSPDFLGGKSYNEQFF. CDR3 in DNA: TGTGCCAGCAGCCCGGATTTTTTAGGGGGGAAATCCTACAATGAGCAGTTCTTC.

There are a few counts of this clonotype. Germline is not matched at one junction end, which may reflect a read error. This rearrangement joins TRBV4-3 to TRBJ1-5; 9 bases fit TRBD1. CDR1 and CDR2 (germline): LGHNA, YSLEER. This CDR3 spans 14 amino acids. As DNA, the CDR3 is TGCGCCAGCAGCGAAGACAGGGGGGGACAGCCCCAGCATTTT. Its protein product is CASSEDRGGQPQHF.

This clonotype was seen a handful of times. The V call is TRBV4-1, the J call TRBJ2-3; TRBD2 matches at 8 bases. V lost 1 base and J lost 2; bases outside the gene matches: 8. The CDR3 spans 17 residues. CDR1 and CDR2 from the germline V gene are MGHRA and YSYEKL. CDR3 nucleotides: TGCGCCAGCAGCCAAGGGCCCCGGGGGGGTTACACAGATACGCAGTATTTT. It yields the protein CASSQGPRGGYTDTQYF.

V gene TRBV6-5 combines with J gene TRBJ2-3, with D uncertain. V dropped 0 bases and J dropped 4 bases, with 11 bases sitting between them. The CDR3 covers 15 residues. Looked up from germline, CDR1 is MNHEY and CDR2 is SVGAGI. In nucleotides, the CDR3 is TGTGCCAGCAGTTACTCGCGAGAGGCCCCAGATACGCAGTATTTT. It is translated as CASSYSREAPDTQYF.